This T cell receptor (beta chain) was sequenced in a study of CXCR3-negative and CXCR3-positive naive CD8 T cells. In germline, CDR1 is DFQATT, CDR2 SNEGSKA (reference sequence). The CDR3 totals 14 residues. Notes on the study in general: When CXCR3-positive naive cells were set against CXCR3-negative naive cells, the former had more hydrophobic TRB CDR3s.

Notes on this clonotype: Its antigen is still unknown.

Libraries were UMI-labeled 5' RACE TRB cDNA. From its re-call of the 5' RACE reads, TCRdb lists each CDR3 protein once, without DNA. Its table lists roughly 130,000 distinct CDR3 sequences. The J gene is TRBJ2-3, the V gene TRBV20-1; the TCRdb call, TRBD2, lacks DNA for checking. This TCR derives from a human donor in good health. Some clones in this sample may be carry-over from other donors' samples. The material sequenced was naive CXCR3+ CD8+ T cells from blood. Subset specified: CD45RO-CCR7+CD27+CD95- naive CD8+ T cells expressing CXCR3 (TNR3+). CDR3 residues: CSAPWRSGADTQYF.